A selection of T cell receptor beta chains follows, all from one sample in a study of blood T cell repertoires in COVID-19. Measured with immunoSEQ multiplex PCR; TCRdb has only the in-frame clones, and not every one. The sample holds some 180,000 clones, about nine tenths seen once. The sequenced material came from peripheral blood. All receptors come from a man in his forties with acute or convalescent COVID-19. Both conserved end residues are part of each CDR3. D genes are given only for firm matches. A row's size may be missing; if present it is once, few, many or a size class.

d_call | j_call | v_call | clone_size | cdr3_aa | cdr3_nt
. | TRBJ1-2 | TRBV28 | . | CASSLTFRSGGYTF | TGTGCCAGCAGTTTGACGTTCCGATCAGGTGGCTACACCTTC
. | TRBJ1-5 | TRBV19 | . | CASSGSNQPQHF | TGTGCCAGTAGCGGGAGCAATCAGCCCCAGCATTTT
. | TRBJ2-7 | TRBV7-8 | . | CASSSRGRGNEQYF | TGTGCCAGCAGCTCCAGGGGGCGGGGGAACGAGCAGTACTTC
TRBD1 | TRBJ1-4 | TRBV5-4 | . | CASSSTGTNEKLFF | TGTGCCAGCAGCTCGACAGGGACTAATGAAAAACTGTTTTTT
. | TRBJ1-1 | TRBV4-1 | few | CASSQGSTEAFF | TGCGCCAGCAGCCAAGGGAGCACTGAAGCTTTCTTT
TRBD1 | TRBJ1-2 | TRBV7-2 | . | CASSLVSWTGEGGYTF | TGTGCCAGCAGCTTAGTTAGTTGGACAGGTGAGGGAGGCTACACCTTC
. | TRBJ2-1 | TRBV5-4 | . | CASSSGVNGNEQFF | TGTGCCAGCAGCTCAGGGGTGAATGGAAATGAGCAGTTCTTC
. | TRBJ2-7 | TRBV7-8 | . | CASSYPGGRRSYEQYF | TGTGCCAGCAGCTATCCAGGGGGGCGCCGCTCCTACGAGCAGTACTTC
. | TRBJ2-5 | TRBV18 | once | CASSPAGGGETQYF | TGTGCCAGCTCACCGGCAGGGGGAGGTGAGACCCAGTACTTC
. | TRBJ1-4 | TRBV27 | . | CASSFSSTGGEKLFF | TGTGCCAGCAGTTTTAGCTCAACGGGAGGTGAAAAACTGTTTTTT
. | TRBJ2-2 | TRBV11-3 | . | CASSFWGAGELFF | TGTGCCAGCAGCTTCTGGGGGGCCGGGGAGCTGTTTTTT
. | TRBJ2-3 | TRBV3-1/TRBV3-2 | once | CASSLLASTDTQYF | TGTGCCAGCAGCCTACTAGCTAGCACAGATACGCAGTATTTT
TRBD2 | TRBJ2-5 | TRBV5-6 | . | CASSFLAGGAETQYF | TGTGCCAGCAGCTTTCTAGCGGGGGGCGCAGAGACCCAGTACTTC
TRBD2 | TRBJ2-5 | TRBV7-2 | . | CASSFSQREAMETQYF | TGTGCCAGCAGCTTTTCACAGCGGGAGGCGATGGAGACCCAGTACTTC
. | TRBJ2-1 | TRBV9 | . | CASSVGRPTGEQFF | TGTGCCAGCAGCGTCGGCCGCCCTACGGGTGAGCAGTTCTTC
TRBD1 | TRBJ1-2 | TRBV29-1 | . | CSVGRDRGPGGYTF | TGCAGCGTCGGCCGGGACAGGGGGCCCGGCGGCTACACCTTC
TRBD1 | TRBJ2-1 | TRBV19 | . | CASSQTGTYNEQFF | TGTGCCAGTAGTCAGACAGGGACCTACAATGAGCAGTTCTTC
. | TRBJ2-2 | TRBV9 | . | CASSVAGANTGELFF | TGTGCCAGCAGCGTAGCCGGGGCGAACACCGGGGAGCTGTTTTTT
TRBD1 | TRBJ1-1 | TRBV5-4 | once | CASSLVVRQGVTEAFF | TGTGCCAGCAGCTTGGTAGTCCGGCAGGGGGTCACTGAAGCTTTCTTT
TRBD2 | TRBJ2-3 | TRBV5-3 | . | CARAGERGRLDTQYF | TGTGCCAGAGCAGGAGAGCGGGGGCGTCTAGATACGCAGTATTTT
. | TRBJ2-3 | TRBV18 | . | CASSPPSLRTDTQYF | TGTGCCAGCTCACCACCATCACTACGAACAGATACGCAGTATTTT
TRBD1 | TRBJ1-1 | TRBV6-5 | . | CASRFDRVVTEAFF | TGTGCCAGCAGATTCGACAGGGTTGTCACTGAAGCTTTCTTT
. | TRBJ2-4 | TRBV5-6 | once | CASSSLTGAKNIQYF | TGTGCCAGCAGCTCCCTGACAGGAGCCAAAAACATTCAGTACTTC
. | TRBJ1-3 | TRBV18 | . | CASSPSTDSGNTIYF | TGTGCCAGCTCACCATCGACTGACTCTGGAAACACCATATATTTT
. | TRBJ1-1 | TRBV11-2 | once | CASSFGRLNTEAFF | TGTGCCAGCAGCTTTGGGCGTTTGAACACTGAAGCTTTCTTT
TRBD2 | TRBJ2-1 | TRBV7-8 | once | CASSLRGLAANEQFF | TGTGCCAGCAGCTTAAGGGGACTAGCGGCCAATGAGCAGTTCTTC
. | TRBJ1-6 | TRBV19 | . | CASSPGVRNSPLHF | TGTGCCAGTAGTCCAGGGGTTAGGAATTCACCCCTCCACTTT
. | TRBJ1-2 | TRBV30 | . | CAWSNPPGGGYTF | TGTGCCTGGAGTAACCCCCCGGGGGGTGGCTACACCTTC
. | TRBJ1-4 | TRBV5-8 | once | CASSLVGHATNEKLFF | TGTGCCAGCAGCTTGGTGGGACATGCAACTAATGAAAAACTGTTTTTT
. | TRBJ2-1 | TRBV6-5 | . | CASSTDSSSYNEQFF | TGTGCCAGCAGCACGGACTCGAGCTCCTACAATGAGCAGTTCTTC
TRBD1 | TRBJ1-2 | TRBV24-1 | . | CATSDFRPGGGYTF | TGTGCCACCAGTGATTTTAGGCCAGGGGGCGGCTACACCTTC
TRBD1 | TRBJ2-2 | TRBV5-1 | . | CASSLYHGTGGRTGELFF | TGCGCCAGCAGCTTGTATCACGGGACAGGGGGCCGCACCGGGGAGCTGTTTTTT
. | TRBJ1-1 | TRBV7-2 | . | CASSLVTGPTEAFF | TGTGCCAGCAGCTTAGTTACAGGGCCCACTGAAGCTTTCTTT
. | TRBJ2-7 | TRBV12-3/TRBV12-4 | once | CASSRLRGEQYF | TGTGCCAGCAGTCGACTCCGGGGCGAGCAGTACTTC
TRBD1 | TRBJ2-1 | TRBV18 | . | CASSGATGAGGNEQFF | TGTGCCAGCTCAGGAGCGACAGGGGCCGGGGGCAATGAGCAGTTCTTC
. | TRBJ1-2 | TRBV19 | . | CASNQGIGGYTF | TGTGCCAGTAATCAGGGGATCGGTGGCTACACCTTC
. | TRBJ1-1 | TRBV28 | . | CASSPPRASAGFTEAFF | TGTGCCAGCAGTCCCCCCAGGGCCTCCGCTGGGTTTACTGAAGCTTTCTTT
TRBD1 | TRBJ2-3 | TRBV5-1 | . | CASSPGQGAPTDTQYF | TGCGCCAGCAGCCCGGGACAGGGGGCTCCTACAGATACGCAGTATTTT
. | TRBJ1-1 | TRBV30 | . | CAWTRGMNTEAFF | TGTGCCTGGACCCGGGGGATGAACACTGAAGCTTTCTTT
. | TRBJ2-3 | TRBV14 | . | CASSRARGSTDTQYF | TGTGCCAGCAGCCGAGCCCGAGGGTCCACAGATACGCAGTATTTT
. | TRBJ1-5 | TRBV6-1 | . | CASSEAPATQHF | TGTGCCAGCAGTGAAGCGCCCGCGACCCAGCATTTT
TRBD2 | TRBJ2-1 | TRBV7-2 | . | CASRHPGLASGEQFF | TGTGCCAGCAGACATCCGGGACTAGCGTCAGGGGAGCAGTTCTTC
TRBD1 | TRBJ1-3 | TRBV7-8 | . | CASGDRQGSGNTIYF | TGTGCGAGCGGGGACAGGCAGGGCTCTGGAAACACCATATATTTT
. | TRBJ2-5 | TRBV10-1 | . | CASRAMTPVQETQYF | TGCGCCAGCAGGGCAATGACACCCGTCCAAGAGACCCAGTACTTC
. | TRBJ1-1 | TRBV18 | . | CASSPSAGTEAFF | TGTGCCAGCTCACCGAGTGCGGGCACTGAAGCTTTCTTT
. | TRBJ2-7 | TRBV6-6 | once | CASSPQGGHEQYF | TGTGCCAGCAGTCCTCAGGGGGGCCACGAGCAGTACTTC
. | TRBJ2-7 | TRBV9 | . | CASSVASRGKAEQYF | TGTGCCAGCAGCGTAGCTTCCAGGGGCAAAGCCGAGCAGTACTTC
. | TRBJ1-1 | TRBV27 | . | CASSTMPQRWLTEAFF | TGTGCCAGCAGTACTATGCCCCAGAGGTGGCTCACTGAAGCTTTCTTT
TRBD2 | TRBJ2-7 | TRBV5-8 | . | CASSLSGIHEQYF | TGTGCCAGCAGCTTGAGCGGGATCCACGAGCAGTACTTC
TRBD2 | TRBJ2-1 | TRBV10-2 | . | CATSTGLAGGDNEQFF | TGCGCCACCTCAACCGGACTAGCGGGGGGCGACAATGAGCAGTTCTTC
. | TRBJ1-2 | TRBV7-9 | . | CASSPAVGQVYGYTF | TGTGCCAGCAGCCCCGCGGTGGGGCAGGTCTATGGCTACACCTTC
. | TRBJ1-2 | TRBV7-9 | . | CASKGSANYGYTF | TGTGCCAGCAAGGGGTCTGCTAACTATGGCTACACCTTC
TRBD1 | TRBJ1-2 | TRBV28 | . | CASSPTGGGIGNYGYTF | TGTGCCAGCAGTCCGACAGGGGGCGGAATTGGAAACTATGGCTACACCTTC